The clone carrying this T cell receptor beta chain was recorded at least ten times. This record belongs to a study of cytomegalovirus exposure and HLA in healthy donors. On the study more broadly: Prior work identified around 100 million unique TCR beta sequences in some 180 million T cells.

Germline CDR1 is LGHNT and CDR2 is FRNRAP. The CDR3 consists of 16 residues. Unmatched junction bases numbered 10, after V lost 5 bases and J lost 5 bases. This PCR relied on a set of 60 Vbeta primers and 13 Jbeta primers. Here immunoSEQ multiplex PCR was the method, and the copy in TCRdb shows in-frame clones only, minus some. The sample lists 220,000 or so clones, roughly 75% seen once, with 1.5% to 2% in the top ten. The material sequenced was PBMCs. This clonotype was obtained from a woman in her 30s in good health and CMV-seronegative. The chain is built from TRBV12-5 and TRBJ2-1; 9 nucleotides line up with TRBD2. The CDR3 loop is CASGISGTSLNNEQFF. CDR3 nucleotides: TGTGCTAGTGGTATTTCCGGGACTAGCCTTAACAATGAGCAGTTCTTC.